The clone carrying this TCR beta chain appeared a few times. The data derive from a study of T-cell memory formation after mild COVID-19. The V and J ends lost 4 bases and 9 bases respectively, with 12 bases between them. This CDR3 has 12 amino acids. Germline V CDR1 and CDR2: SGHDT, YYEEEE. TCRdb fed the 5' RACE reads into MiXCR, producing one record per CDR3 protein. The data show about 270,000 distinct CDR3 sequences, with more than 15% seen just once and roughly 23% held by the top ten. V usage is TRBV5-6 and J usage is TRBJ2-3; unclear D gene. The sequencing sample was made of PBMCs or a T cell subset sorted from them (not recorded which). The TCR originated in a man aged 18 to 29 who had mild COVID-19 (a few samples of this study predate the infection). Cell type and time point are not known. CDR3 coding DNA: TGTGCCAGCAGCCCCCATGGGAACACGCAGTATTTT. As protein: CASSPHGNTQYF. Filled out from reference TRBV5-6 and TRBJ2-3, the complete variable domain reads DAGVTQSPTHLIKTRGQQVTLRCSPKSGHDTVSWYQQALGQGPQFIFQYYEEEERQRGNFPDRFSGHQFPNYSSELNVNALLLGDSALYLCASSPHGNTQYFGPGTRLTVL.